What follows describes a single TCR beta chain. Using immunoSEQ multiplex PCR, the repertoire was profiled, and TCRdb retains in-frame clones only, with some absent. Here the sample spans roughly 39,000 clones, around 91% being singletons. This sample stems from a study of T cell changes during pregnancy in multiple sclerosis. The specimen was CD4+ T cells from peripheral blood mononuclear cells, collected before pregnancy. The source of this sequence is a female donor with multiple sclerosis, enrolled in a pregnancy study.

This CDR3 is CASSLGGGGEGQPQHF. The CDR3 coding sequence is TGTGCCAGCAGCTTAGGAGGAGGGGGGGAGGGTCAGCCCCAGCATTTT. The rearrangement uses TRBV7-8 and TRBJ1-5, with a weak D call TRBD1 (6 bases). Trimming left V 1 base short and J 6 bases short, with 16 bases between. The germline gives CDR1 SGHVS, CDR2 FQNEAQ. The CDR3 loop spans 16 amino acids.